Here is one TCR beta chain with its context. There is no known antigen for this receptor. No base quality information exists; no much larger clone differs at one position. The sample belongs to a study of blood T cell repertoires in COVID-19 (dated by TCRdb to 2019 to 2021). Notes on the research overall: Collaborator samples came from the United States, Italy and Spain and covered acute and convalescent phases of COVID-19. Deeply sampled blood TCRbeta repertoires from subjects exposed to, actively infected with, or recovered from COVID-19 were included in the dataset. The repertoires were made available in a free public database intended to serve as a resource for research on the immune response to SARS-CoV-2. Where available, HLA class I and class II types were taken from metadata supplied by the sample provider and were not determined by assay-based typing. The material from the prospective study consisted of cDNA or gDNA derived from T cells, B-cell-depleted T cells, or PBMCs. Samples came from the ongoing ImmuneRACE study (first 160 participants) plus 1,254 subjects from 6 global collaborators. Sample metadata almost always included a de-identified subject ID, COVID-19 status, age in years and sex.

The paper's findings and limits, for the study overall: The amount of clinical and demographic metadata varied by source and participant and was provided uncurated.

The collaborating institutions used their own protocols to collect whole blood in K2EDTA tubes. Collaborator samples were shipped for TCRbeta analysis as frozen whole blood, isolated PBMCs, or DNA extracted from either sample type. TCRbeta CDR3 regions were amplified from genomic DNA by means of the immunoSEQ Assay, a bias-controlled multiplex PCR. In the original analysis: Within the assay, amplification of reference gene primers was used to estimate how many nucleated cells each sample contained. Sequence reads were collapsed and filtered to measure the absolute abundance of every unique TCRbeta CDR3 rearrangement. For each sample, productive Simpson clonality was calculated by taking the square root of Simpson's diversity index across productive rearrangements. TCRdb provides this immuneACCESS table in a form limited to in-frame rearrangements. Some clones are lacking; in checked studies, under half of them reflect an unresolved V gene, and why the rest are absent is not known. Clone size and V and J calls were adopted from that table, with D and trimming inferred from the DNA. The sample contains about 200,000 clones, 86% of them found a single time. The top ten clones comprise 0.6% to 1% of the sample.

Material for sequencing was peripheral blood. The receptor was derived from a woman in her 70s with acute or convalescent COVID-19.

The nucleotide sequence reads TGCGCCAGCAGCCTTCTTAGCGGGGGGACCTACAATGAGCAGTTCTTC. Translated, it gives CASSLLSGGTYNEQFF. This sequence uses TRBV4-1 and TRBJ2-1; 10 bases in the junction line up with TRBD2. At the junction V is shortened by 4 bases and J by 2 bases; bases outside the gene matches: 5. The CDR3 contains 16 residues, cysteine and phenylalanine counted. CDR3 DNA is the only sequence kept; it has 48 bases, read in frame from the first base. CDR1 and CDR2 were assigned from the germline V gene as MGHRA and YSYEKL.